The rows below give T cell receptor beta chains drawn from one sample of a study of CD8 T cells in Susac syndrome. TCRdb ran MiXCR on the immunoSEQ multiplex PCR reads and lists one entry per CDR3 protein. Seen here are about 210,000 distinct CDR3 sequences, 95% observed once, and the top ten hold 0.085% to 0.095%. The material sequenced was CD4+ T cells from PBMCs. The receptor set was obtained from a human donor with multiple sclerosis. Each CDR3 is given with its conserved first and last residue. The D gene is left open where the match is weak.

j_call	v_call	d_call	cdr3_aa
TRBJ2-7	TRBV18	TRBD1	CASSGLGTGDSEQYF
TRBJ2-4	TRBV29-1	-	CSVAVLAKNIQYF
TRBJ2-7	TRBV3-1	-	CASSLQGEQYF
TRBJ2-5	TRBV20-1	TRBD1	CSRKQGVQETQYF
TRBJ1-2	TRBV19	TRBD1	CASSSPFSGQGEDGYTF
TRBJ1-4	TRBV29-1	TRBD1	CSVDPGTGGEKLFF
TRBJ2-5	TRBV20-1	TRBD2	CSASLLAGAETQYF
TRBJ2-7	TRBV5-1	-	CASGRDGAYEQYF
TRBJ2-5	TRBV7-3	-	CASSDTGQETQYF
TRBJ2-7	TRBV20-1	-	CSARVPTGRHEQYF
TRBJ2-7	TRBV24-1	-	CATSDKGYEQYF
TRBJ2-7	TRBV4-1	TRBD2	CASSPIPTSGRGEQYF
TRBJ2-1	TRBV25-1	TRBD2	CASSSASGYINEQFF
TRBJ2-3	TRBV20-1	TRBD2	CSARRAASGAREYF
TRBJ2-5	TRBV29-1	-	CSVVGGPFQETQYF
TRBJ2-7	TRBV11-2	TRBD1	CASRGQGAFYEQYF
TRBJ1-1	TRBV30	-	CAWRSPGQNTEAFF
TRBJ2-1	TRBV4-2	-	CASSQEQGTYNEQFF
TRBJ2-7	TRBV20-1	TRBD1	CSARPGQGSYEQYF
TRBJ2-7	TRBV20-1	TRBD2	CSAALLAGGTPYEQYF
TRBJ2-7	TRBV3-1	TRBD1	CASRKTGVWEQYF
TRBJ1-2	TRBV27	-	CASSLAGIGGYTF
TRBJ1-1	TRBV3-1	-	CASSRRSNTEAFF
TRBJ2-2	TRBV5-1	-	CASSLSQTNTGELFF
TRBJ2-1	TRBV4-1	-	CASSQEAGRLYNEQFF
TRBJ1-2	TRBV12-3/TRBV12-4	-	CASRAQGLDYGYTF
TRBJ1-1	TRBV11-3	TRBD1	CASSLGQGAEAFF
TRBJ2-7	TRBV11-2	-	CASSLERGALAYEQYF
TRBJ2-7	TRBV5-4	-	CASSLIASPGHYEQYF
TRBJ1-2	TRBV12-3/TRBV12-4	-	CASKGVNYYGYTF
TRBJ2-3	TRBV4-1	-	CASSQVTDTDTQYF
TRBJ1-2	TRBV28	-	CACQENYGYTF
TRBJ2-6	TRBV29-1	-	CSVENRTENFPPGANVLTF
TRBJ2-7	TRBV25-1	-	CASSGPAYEQYF
TRBJ2-1	TRBV7-3	TRBD1	CASRPGTGGNEQFF
TRBJ1-5	TRBV5-1	-	CASSLDRNQPQHF
TRBJ1-5	TRBV20-1	-	CSARDRLLGSNQPQHF
TRBJ2-7	TRBV29-1	TRBD2	CSVKTSVSYEQYF
TRBJ1-2	TRBV7-8	-	CASSLAIFGYGYTF
TRBJ1-1	TRBV5-4	-	CFSRSNTEAFF
TRBJ1-5	TRBV20-1	-	CSARDAGRSNQPQHF
TRBJ2-3	TRBV4-1	TRBD2	CASSLIPSGGAQDTQYF
TRBJ1-2	TRBV15	TRBD1	CATSRAGGGGDYGYTF
TRBJ2-3	TRBV9	-	CASSGPTESTDTQYF
TRBJ1-5	TRBV28	-	CASSSTDYSNQPQHF
TRBJ2-1	TRBV13	TRBD2	CASRNTGTSLTNEQFF
TRBJ2-2	TRBV4-2	-	CASSQDPRHTGELFF